The clone carrying this T cell receptor (beta chain) was found many times. This sample is drawn from a study of kidney transplant recipient with SARS-CoV-2 infection. MiXCR, run by TCRdb on the reads, gives a single entry per CDR3 protein. The table includes about 250,000 distinct CDR3 sequences, about 28% detected once. There are 17 residues in the CDR3. Trimming cost V 5 bases and J 4 bases, with 23 bases left between them. Sample: a blood sample, taken at baseline and on day 111 from a kidney transplant recipient. The TCR originated in a male patient aged 30 to 39 who had COVID-19 and was a kidney transplant recipient. The T cells may partly be graft donor cells. The gene calls are TRBV7-1 and TRBJ1-2; D remains ambiguous. TRBV7-1 is classed as an ORF, of uncertain function. The DNA of the CDR3 is TGTGCCAGCAGCCTCGTTTATCACGAGGGAAAGACCTATGGCTACACCTTC. This gives the protein CASSLVYHEGKTYGYTF.